This TCR beta chain derives from a study of blood T cell repertoires in COVID-19. CDR3 length: 14 amino acids. The germline V gene has CDR1 KGHSH and CDR2 LQKENI. Trimming removed 6 bases at V and 8 bases at J, with 19 bases between. The protocol was immunoSEQ multiplex PCR, while the TCRdb copy is restricted to in-frame clones and leaves out a portion. In the table there are some 180,000 clones, more than 65% of which are singletons. The receptor was isolated from a human donor in a cohort sampled during active COVID-19. The sequencing sample was made of peripheral blood. The chain combines TRBV18 with TRBJ1-2, with a weak D call TRBD1 (5 bases). DNA for the CDR3: TGTGCCAGCTCTCGGGACTCATATCGCGGAGGCTACACCTTC. Encoded protein: CASSRDSYRGGYTF.